This T cell receptor (beta chain) appears in the sequencing data of a study of T cells in Graves' hyperthyroidism and ophthalmopathy. Study findings and constraints: Blood samples included most of the expanded thyroid clonotypes exceeding 0.001.

TCR beta CDR3 sequences were amplified from RNA transcripts. With the HTBI primer set, the TCR CDR3 went through a first round of RT-PCR. TCRdb processed the multiplex PCR reads anew with MiXCR; each CDR3 protein has one entry. Of fewer than 400,000 distinct CDR3 sequences detected, about 14% appear once; the ten largest clones hold under 30%. The study based diagnoses on clinical symptoms, serum thyroxine and TRAb, thyroid ultrasound and orbital computed tomography. This clonotype was observed at least ten times. As yet, its antigen is unknown. V lost 2 bases and J lost 10, with 20 bases in between. Germline V CDR1 and CDR2: DFQATT, SNEGSKA (reference sequence). There are 14 residues in the CDR3.

The genes are TRBV20-1 and TRBJ1-1; D gene unclear. This TCR derives from a man over 45 with Graves' ophthalmopathy. Sequences were obtained from blood. CDR3 loop: CSARREVGVSGAFF. The CDR3 coding sequence is TGCAGTGCTAGAAGGGAGGTTGGGGTCTCGGGAGCTTTCTTT.